The source of this T cell receptor (beta chain) is a study of CD8 T cells in ankylosing spondylitis. Regarding the study as a whole: What seemed typical of ankylosing spondylitis blood was a TCR beta motif built from about eight highly homologous variants. Clones tied to disease were said to be significantly enriched in matched ankylosing spondylitis synovial fluid. In synovial fluid and blood from reactive arthritis, some motif variants were previously reported.

This clonotype was observed at least ten times. The antigen remains unidentified. TCRdb fed the 5' RACE reads into MiXCR, producing one record per CDR3 protein. The sample holds some 54,000 distinct CDR3 sequences, 7.4% seen once. V was shortened by 2 bases and J by 0 bases, with 9 bases between the two germline ends. Germline V gene data show CDR1 as DFQATT and CDR2 as SNEGSKA (reference sequence). The CDR3 spans 14 residues. The chain employs TRBV20-1 and TRBJ2-3, with D hard to call. The origin of this receptor is a female donor with ankylosing spondylitis or in good health (not recorded which). The sequenced sample was blood, either unsorted or a sorted T cell fraction (not recorded which). CDR3 sequence (DNA): TGCAGTGCTAGATCGACCGCTAGCACAGATACGCAGTATTTT. It specifies CSARSTASTDTQYF.